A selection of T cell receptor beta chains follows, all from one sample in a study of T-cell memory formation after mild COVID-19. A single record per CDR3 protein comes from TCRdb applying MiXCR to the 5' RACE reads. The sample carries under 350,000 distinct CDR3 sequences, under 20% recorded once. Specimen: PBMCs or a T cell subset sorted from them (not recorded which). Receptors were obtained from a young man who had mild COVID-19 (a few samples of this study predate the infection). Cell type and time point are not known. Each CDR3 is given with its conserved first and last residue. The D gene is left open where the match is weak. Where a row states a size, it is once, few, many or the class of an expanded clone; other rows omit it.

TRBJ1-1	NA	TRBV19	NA	CASNSLGMNTEAFF	TGTGCCAGTAATAGCCTGGGCATGAACACTGAAGCTTTCTTT
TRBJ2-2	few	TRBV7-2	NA	CASSYMGWSGELFF	TGTGCCAGCAGCTACATGGGTTGGTCCGGGGAGCTGTTTTTT
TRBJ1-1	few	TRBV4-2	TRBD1	CASSQGTGGDVAFF	TGTGCCAGCAGCCAAGGGACAGGGGGCGACGTAGCTTTCTTT
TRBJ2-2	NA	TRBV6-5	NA	CATDPGRNTGELFF	TGTGCCACGGACCCGGGGCGGAACACCGGGGAGCTGTTTTTT
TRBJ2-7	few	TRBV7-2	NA	CASSSSRGGSSYEQYF	TGTGCCAGCAGCTCCTCCAGGGGTGGAAGCTCCTACGAGCAGTACTTC
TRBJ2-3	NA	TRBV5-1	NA	CASSLVWVSDTQYF	TGCGCCAGCAGCTTGGTATGGGTTTCAGATACGCAGTATTTT
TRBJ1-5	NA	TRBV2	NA	CASTPGGSGNQPQHF	TGTGCCAGCACCCCCGGAGGTTCGGGCAATCAGCCCCAGCATTTT
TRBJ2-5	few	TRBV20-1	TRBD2	CSARDPSGGAGETQYF	TGCAGTGCTAGGGACCCTAGCGGGGGGGCGGGTGAGACCCAGTACTTC
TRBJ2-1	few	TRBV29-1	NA	CSPRGLGNEQFF	TGCAGCCCGAGGGGTCTGGGTAATGAGCAGTTCTTC
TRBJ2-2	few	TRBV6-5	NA	CASRRLGGSTGELFF	TGTGCCAGCAGACGCCTTGGGGGGAGCACCGGGGAGCTGTTTTTT
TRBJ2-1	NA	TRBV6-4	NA	CASSDSSGRGTYNEQFF	TGTGCCAGCAGTGACTCTTCGGGTAGGGGGACGTACAATGAGCAGTTCTTC
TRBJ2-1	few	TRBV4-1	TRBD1	CASSQPGQGARNEQFF	TGCGCCAGCAGCCAACCGGGACAGGGGGCTCGGAATGAGCAGTTCTTC
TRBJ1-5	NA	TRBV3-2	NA	CASSHVSCGRLKKPQHF	TGTGCCAGCAGCCACGTCAGTTGTGGACGGCTCAAGAAACCCCAGCATTTT
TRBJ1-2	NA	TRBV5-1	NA	CASSYEDVPYGYTF	TGCGCCAGCAGCTACGAGGACGTCCCTTATGGCTACACCTTC
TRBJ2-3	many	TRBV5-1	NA	CASSALQGSSTDTQYF	TGCGCCAGCAGCGCCCTCCAGGGTTCTAGCACAGATACGCAGTATTTT
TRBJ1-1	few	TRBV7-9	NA	CASSLLRQGKEAFF	TGTGCCAGCAGCCTCCTCCGCCAGGGGAAAGAAGCTTTCTTT
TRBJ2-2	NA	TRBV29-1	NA	CSVESGVGELFF	TGCAGCGTTGAATCGGGGGTCGGGGAGCTGTTTTTT
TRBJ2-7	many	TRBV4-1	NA	CASSQARDRYYEQYF	TGCGCCAGCAGCCAGGCGAGGGATCGGTACTACGAGCAGTACTTC